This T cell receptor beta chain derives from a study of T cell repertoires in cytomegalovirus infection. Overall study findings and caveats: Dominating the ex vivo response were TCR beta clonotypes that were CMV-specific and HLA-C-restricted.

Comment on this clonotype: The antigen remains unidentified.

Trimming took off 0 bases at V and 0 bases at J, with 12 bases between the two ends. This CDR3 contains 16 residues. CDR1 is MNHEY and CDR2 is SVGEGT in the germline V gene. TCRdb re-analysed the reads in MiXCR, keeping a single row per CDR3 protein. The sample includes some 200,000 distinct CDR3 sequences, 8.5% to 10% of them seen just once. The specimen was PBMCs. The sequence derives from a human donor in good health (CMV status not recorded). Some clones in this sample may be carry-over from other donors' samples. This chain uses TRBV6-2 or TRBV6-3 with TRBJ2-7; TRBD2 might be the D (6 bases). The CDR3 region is CASSYSAGPLSYEQYF. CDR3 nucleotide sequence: TGTGCCAGCAGTTACTCTGCGGGACCGCTCTCCTACGAGCAGTACTTC.